The T cell receptor (beta chain) under discussion was sequenced for a study of T cell repertoires in cytomegalovirus infection. Study summary: Both a matching HLA type and CMV infection were indicated by public TCR beta signatures. The study's findings and limits: In two of eight donors, the top clonotype was HLA-C-restricted CMV-specific.

The germline V gene has CDR1 MDHEN and CDR2 SYDVKM. The CDR3 consists of 14 residues. V lost 3 bases and J 1 base, leaving 9 bases between the germline ends. A single record per CDR3 protein comes from TCRdb applying MiXCR to the reads. The repertoire has over 250,000 distinct CDR3 sequences, 25% of them found once; the top ten carry about 15%. Many counts were recorded for this clonotype. What it binds is unknown. Sequenced sample: PBMCs. The chain carries TRBV28 and TRBJ1-1; D not resolved. This receptor was identified in a human donor in good health (CMV status not recorded). Some clones in this sample may be carry-over from other donors' samples. CDR3 sequence reads: CASSFWGSNTEAFF. The CDR3 coding sequence is TGTGCCAGCAGTTTCTGGGGTTCGAACACTGAAGCTTTCTTT. The full variable domain, in which reference TRBV28 and TRBJ1-1 provide the parts outside the CDR3, is DVKVTQSSRYLVKRTGEKVFLECVQDMDHENMFWYRQDPGLGLRLIYFSYDVKMKEKGDIPEGYSVSREKKERFSLILESASTNQTSMYLCASSFWGSNTEAFFGQGTRLTVV.